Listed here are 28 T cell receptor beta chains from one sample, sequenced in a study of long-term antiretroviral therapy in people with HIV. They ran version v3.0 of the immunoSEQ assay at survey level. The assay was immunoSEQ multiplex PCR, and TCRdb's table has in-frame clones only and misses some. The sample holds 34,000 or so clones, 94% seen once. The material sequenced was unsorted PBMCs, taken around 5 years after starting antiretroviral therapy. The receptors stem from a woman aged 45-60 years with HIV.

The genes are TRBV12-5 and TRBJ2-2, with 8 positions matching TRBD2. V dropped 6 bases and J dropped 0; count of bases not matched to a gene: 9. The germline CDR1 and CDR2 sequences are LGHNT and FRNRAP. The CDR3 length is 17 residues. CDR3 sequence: CASGPPQAGANTGELFF. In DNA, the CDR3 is TGTGCTAGTGGCCCCCCCCAAGCGGGGGCGAACACCGGGGAGCTGTTTTTT.

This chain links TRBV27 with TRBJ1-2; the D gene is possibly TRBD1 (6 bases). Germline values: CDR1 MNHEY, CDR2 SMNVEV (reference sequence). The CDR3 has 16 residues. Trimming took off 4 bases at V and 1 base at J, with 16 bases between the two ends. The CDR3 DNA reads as TGTGCCAGCAGTTCCTCGACAGGCTCACATAACTATGGCTACACCTTC. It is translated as CASSSSTGSHNYGYTF.

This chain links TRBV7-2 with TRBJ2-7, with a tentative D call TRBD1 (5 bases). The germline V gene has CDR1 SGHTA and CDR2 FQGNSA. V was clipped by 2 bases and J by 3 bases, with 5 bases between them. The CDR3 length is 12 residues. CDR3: CASSLQGYEQYF. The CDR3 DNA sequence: TGTGCCAGCAGCTTACAGGGCTACGAGCAGTACTTC.

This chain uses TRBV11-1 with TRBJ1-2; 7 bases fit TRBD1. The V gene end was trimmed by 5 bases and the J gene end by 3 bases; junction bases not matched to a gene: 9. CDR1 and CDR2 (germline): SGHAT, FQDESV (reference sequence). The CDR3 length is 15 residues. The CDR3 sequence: CASSAGTAADYGYTF. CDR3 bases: TGTGCCAGCAGCGCTGGGACAGCGGCAGACTATGGCTACACCTTC.

The CDR3 nucleotides are TGTGCCAGCAGCACCAGGCTACCCCGGAACACTGAAGCTTTCTTT. This translates into CASSTRLPRNTEAFF. V is TRBV21-1 and J is TRBJ1-1; the D call in the table, TRBD1, was not verified against the DNA. TRBV21-1 represents a pseudogene. The CDR3 runs 15 residues.

The CDR3 is CASSNSRGSRGYTF. In nucleotides, the CDR3 is TGTGCCAGCAGTAACTCTCGGGGTTCTAGGGGCTACACCTTC. This chain joins TRBV25-1 and TRBJ1-2, with D unresolved. V was shortened by 5 bases and J by 8 bases, with 18 bases between the two germline ends. CDR1 is MGHDK and CDR2 is SYGVNS in the germline V gene. The length of the CDR3 is 14 residues.

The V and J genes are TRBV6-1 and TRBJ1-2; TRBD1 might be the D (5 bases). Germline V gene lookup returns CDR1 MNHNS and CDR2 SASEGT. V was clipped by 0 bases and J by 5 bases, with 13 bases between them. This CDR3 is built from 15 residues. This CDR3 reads CASSEATTESYGYTF. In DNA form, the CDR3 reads TGTGCCAGCAGTGAAGCGACGACAGAATCTTATGGCTACACCTTC.

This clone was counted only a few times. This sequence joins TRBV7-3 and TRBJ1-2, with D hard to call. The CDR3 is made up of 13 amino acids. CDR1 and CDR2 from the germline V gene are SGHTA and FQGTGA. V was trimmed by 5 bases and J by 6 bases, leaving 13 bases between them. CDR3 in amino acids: CASSPRITHGYTF. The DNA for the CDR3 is TGTGCCAGCAGCCCTCGGATCACACATGGCTACACCTTC.

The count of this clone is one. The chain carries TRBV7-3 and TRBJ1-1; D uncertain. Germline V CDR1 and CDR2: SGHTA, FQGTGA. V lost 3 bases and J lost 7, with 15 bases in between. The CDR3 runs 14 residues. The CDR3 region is CASSLTPGRIEAFF. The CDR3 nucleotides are TGTGCCAGCAGCTTGACTCCGGGGAGAATTGAAGCTTTCTTT. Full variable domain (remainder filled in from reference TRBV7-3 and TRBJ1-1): GAGVSQTPSNKVTEKGKYVELRCDPISGHTALYWYRQSLGQGPEFLIYFQGTGAADDSGLPNDRFFAVRPEGSVSTLKIQRTERGDSAVYLCASSLTPGRIEAFFGQGTRLTVV.

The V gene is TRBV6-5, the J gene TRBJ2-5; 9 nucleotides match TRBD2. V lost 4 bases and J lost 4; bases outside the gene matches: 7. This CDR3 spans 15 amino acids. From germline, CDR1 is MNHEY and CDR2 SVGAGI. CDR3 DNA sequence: TGTGCCAGCAGTTCAGCGGGGGGCCCGGGAGAGACCCAGTACTTC. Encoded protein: CASSSAGGPGETQYF.

The CDR3, as DNA: TGTGCCAGCAGTCGCGCGACACTTAGCTCCTACGAGCAGTACTTC. It yields the protein CASSRATLSSYEQYF. The chain combines TRBV2 with TRBJ2-7; D is ambiguous. The CDR3 runs 15 residues. V lost 5 bases to trimming and J lost 0 bases, with 14 bases between them. CDR1 and CDR2 from the germline V gene are SNHLY and FYNNEI.

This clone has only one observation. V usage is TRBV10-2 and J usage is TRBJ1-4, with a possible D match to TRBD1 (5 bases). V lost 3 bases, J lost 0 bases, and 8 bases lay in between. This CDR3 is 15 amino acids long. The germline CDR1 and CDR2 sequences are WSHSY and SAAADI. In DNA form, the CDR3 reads TGCGCCAGCAGTGACGACAGCACAACTAATGAAAAACTGTTTTTT. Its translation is CASSDDSTTNEKLFF.

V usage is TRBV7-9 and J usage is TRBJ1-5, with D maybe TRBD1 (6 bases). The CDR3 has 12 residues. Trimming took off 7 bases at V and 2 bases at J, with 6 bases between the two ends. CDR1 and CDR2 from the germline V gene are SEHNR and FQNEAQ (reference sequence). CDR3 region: CASNRGNQPQHF. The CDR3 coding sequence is TGTGCCAGCAACAGGGGCAATCAGCCCCAGCATTTT.

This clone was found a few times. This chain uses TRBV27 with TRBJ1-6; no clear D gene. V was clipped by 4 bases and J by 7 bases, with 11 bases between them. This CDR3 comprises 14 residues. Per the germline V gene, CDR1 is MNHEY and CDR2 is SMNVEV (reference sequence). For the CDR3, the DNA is TGTGCCAGCAGTTCAAAGCAACTCAATTCACCCCTCCACTTT. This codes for CASSSKQLNSPLHF.

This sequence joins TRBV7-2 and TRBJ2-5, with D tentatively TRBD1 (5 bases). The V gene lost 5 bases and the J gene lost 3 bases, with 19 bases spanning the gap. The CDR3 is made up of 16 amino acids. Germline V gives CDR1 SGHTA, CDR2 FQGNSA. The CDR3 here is CASSPVGLVPKETQYF. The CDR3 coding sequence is TGTGCCAGCAGCCCGGTGGGGCTAGTTCCTAAAGAGACCCAGTACTTC.

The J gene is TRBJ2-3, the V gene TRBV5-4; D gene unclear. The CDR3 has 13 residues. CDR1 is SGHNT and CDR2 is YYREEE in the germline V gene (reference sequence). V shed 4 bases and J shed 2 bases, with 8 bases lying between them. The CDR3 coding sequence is TGTGCCAGCAGCCCGCTAGTCACAGATACGCAGTATTTT. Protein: CASSPLVTDTQYF.

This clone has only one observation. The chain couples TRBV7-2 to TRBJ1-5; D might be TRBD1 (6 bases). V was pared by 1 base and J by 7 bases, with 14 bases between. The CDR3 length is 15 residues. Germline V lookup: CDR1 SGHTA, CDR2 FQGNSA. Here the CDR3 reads CASSLEAGVEQPQHF. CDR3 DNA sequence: TGTGCCAGCAGCTTAGAGGCAGGGGTGGAACAGCCCCAGCATTTT.

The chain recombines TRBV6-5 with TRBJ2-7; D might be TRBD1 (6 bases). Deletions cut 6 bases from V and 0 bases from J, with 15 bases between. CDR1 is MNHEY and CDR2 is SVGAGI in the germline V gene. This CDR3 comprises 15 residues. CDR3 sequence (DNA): TGTGCCAGCAGCCGGACAGCCTTAGGCTCCTACGAGCAGTACTTC. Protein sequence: CASSRTALGSYEQYF.

The CDR3 DNA reads TGTGCCAGCAGCGCCTCACAGGGGTCGGGTGGCTACACCTTC. Its translation is CASSASQGSGGYTF. This chain links TRBV7-3 with TRBJ1-2, with 7 bases fitting TRBD1. Germline loops: CDR1 SGHTA, CDR2 FQGTGA. The length of the CDR3 is 14 residues. V shed 5 bases, J shed 7 bases, and the junction held 10 bases outside the gene matches.

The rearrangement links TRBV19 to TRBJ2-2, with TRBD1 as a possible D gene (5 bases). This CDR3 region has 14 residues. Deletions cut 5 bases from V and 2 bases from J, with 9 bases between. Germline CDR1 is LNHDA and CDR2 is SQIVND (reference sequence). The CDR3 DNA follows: TGTGCCAGTAGTCCGGACAAAAACACCGGGGAGCTGTTTTTT. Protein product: CASSPDKNTGELFF.

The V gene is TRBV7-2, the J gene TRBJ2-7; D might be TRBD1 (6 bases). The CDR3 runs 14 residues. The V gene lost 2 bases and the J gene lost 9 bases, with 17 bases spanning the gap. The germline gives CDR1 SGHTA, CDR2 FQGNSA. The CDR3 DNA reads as TGTGCCAGCAGCTTATCCGGGACAAGACGGTGGCAGTACTTC. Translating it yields CASSLSGTRRWQYF. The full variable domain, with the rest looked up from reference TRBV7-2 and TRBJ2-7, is GAGVSQSPSNKVTEKGKDVELRCDPISGHTALYWYRQSLGQGLEFLIYFQGNSAPDKSGLPSDRFSAERTGGSVSTLTIQRTQQEDSAVYLCASSLSGTRRWQYFGPGTRLTVT.

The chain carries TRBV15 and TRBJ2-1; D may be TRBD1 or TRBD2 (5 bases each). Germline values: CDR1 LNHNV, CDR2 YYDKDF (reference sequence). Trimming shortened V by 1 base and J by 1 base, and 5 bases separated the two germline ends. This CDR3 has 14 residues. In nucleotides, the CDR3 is TGTGCCACCAGCAGAGGGGGGTCCTACAATGAGCAGTTCTTC. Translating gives CATSRGGSYNEQFF.

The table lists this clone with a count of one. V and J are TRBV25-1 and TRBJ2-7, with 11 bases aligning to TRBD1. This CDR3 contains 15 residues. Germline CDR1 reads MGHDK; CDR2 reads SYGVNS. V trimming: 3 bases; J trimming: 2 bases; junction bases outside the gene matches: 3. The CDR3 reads CASSDTGQGAYEQYF. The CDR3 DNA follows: TGTGCCAGCAGTGATACGGGACAGGGGGCCTACGAGCAGTACTTC.

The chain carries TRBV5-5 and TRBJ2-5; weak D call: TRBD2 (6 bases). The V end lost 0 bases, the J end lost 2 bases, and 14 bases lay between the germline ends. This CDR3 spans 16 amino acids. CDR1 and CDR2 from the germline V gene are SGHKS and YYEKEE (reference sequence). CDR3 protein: CASSLGGTYSQETQYF. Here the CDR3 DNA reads TGTGCCAGCAGCTTGGGGGGGACTTATTCTCAAGAGACCCAGTACTTC.

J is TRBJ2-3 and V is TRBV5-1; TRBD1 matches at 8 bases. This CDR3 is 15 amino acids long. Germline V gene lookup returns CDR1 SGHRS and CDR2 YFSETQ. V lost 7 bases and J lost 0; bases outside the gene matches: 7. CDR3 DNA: TGCGCCAGCGTTCGGACAGGGACAAGCACAGATACGCAGTATTTT. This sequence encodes CASVRTGTSTDTQYF.

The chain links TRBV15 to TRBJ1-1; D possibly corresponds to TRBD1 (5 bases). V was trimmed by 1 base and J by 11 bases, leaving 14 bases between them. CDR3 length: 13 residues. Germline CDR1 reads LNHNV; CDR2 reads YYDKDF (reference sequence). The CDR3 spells CATSRGSGFDAFF. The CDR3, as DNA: TGTGCCACCAGCAGAGGTTCAGGGTTCGACGCTTTCTTT.

Here the CDR3 reads CASSLVRGSAKNIQYF. As DNA, the CDR3 is TGTGCCAGCAGCTTAGTCAGGGGGTCGGCCAAAAACATTCAGTACTTC. This sequence joins TRBV5-5 and TRBJ2-4, with 7 bases fitting TRBD1. Germline V CDR1 and CDR2: SGHKS, YYEKEE (reference sequence). The V gene end was trimmed by 2 bases and the J gene end by 1 base; junction bases not matched to a gene: 6. The CDR3 runs to 16 residues.

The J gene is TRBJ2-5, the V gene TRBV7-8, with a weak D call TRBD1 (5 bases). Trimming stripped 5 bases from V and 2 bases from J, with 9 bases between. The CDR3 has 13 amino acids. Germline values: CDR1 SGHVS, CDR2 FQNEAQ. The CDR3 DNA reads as TGTGCCAGCAGCCGACAGAATCAAGAGACCCAGTACTTC. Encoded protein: CASSRQNQETQYF.